A selection of T cell receptor beta chains follows, all from one sample in a study of blood T cell repertoires in COVID-19. Generated by immunoSEQ multiplex PCR, the TCRdb table keeps only in-frame clones and is missing some. The sample shows some 190,000 clones, around 81% of them seen only once. Input material: PBMCs or T cells enriched from blood (not recorded which). These receptors were taken from a man aged 30 to 39 with acute COVID-19. Both conserved end residues are part of each CDR3. D genes are given only for firm matches. Some rows have no size entry. The others give once, few or many, or a class for an expanded clone.

TRBJ1-4 | TRBD1 | TRBV2 | once | CASRGTGGSGKLFF | TGTGCCAGCAGGGGAACAGGGGGCAGCGGAAAACTGTTTTTT
TRBJ2-7 | NA | TRBV2 | few | CASRQDSYEQYF | TGTGCCAGCAGGCAGGACTCCTACGAGCAGTACTTC
TRBJ1-1 | TRBD1 | TRBV27 | NA | CASSSQGSTEAFF | TGTGCCAGCAGTTCACAGGGGTCCACTGAAGCTTTCTTT
TRBJ2-5 | NA | TRBV19 | NA | CASGSGETGGTQYF | TGTGCCAGCGGTAGTGGGGAGACCGGCGGGACCCAGTACTTC
TRBJ2-7 | TRBD1 | TRBV15 | NA | CATSRDGGQGDYEQYF | TGTGCCACCAGCAGAGATGGGGGACAGGGAGATTACGAGCAGTACTTC
TRBJ1-4 | TRBD1 | TRBV5-6 | NA | CASSQTGVLEKLFF | TGTGCCAGCAGCCAGACAGGGGTCCTGGAAAAACTGTTTTTT
TRBJ1-4 | NA | TRBV2 | NA | CASSDGVQGALKLFF | TGTGCCAGCAGTGATGGTGTCCAGGGTGCGTTGAAACTGTTTTTT
TRBJ2-5 | TRBD2 | TRBV2 | once | CASSPGTSGKTQYF | TGTGCCAGCAGTCCGGGGACTAGCGGGAAGACCCAGTACTTC
TRBJ1-6 | NA | TRBV6-1 | NA | CASSELWQANNSPLHF | TGTGCCAGCAGTGAACTCTGGCAGGCCAATAATTCACCCCTCCACTTT
TRBJ1-6 | TRBD1 | TRBV28 | once | CASSSGTGSSYNSPLHF | TGTGCCAGCAGTTCCGGGACAGGGAGCTCCTATAATTCACCCCTCCACTTT
TRBJ2-7 | TRBD1 | TRBV5-6 | NA | CASSRTTGGLPYEQYF | TGTGCCAGCAGTCGGACGACAGGGGGCCTCCCCTACGAGCAGTACTTC
TRBJ1-2 | TRBD1 | TRBV7-3 | few | CASSIGQGNDGYTF | TGTGCCAGCAGTATTGGACAGGGGAATGATGGCTACACCTTC
TRBJ1-1 | NA | TRBV15 | NA | CATSSSRSLNTEAFF | TGTGCCACCAGCTCCTCCCGGTCTTTGAACACTGAAGCTTTCTTT
TRBJ1-3 | NA | TRBV10-2 | many | CASSDQVLAGNTIYF | TGCGCCAGCAGTGATCAGGTTCTTGCTGGAAACACCATATATTTT
TRBJ2-2 | TRBD1 | TRBV28 | NA | CASSFSDRVSGELFF | TGTGCCAGCAGTTTTTCCGACAGGGTGTCCGGGGAGCTGTTTTTT
TRBJ2-1 | NA | TRBV28 | NA | CASSLPGVNEQFF | TGTGCCAGCAGTTTGCCCGGTGTCAATGAGCAGTTCTTC
TRBJ1-2 | NA | TRBV10-2 | NA | CASSFGAPLYGYTF | TGCGCCAGCAGTTTCGGTGCCCCGCTCTATGGCTACACCTTC
TRBJ2-7 | NA | TRBV10-1 | NA | CARKIQGTYEQYF | TGCGCCAGGAAAATACAGGGAACCTACGAGCAGTACTTC
TRBJ1-2 | TRBD1 | TRBV27 | NA | CASSLRTGANYGYTF | TGTGCCAGCAGTTTAAGGACAGGGGCAAACTATGGCTACACCTTC
TRBJ1-5 | NA | TRBV6-1 | NA | CASSELGGQPQHF | TGTGCCAGCAGTGAATTGGGGGGTCAGCCCCAGCATTTT
TRBJ2-3 | TRBD1 | TRBV7-9 | NA | CASSLTLGQGLSDTQYF | TGTGCCAGCAGCTTAACCCTCGGACAGGGGTTATCAGATACGCAGTATTTT
TRBJ2-5 | TRBD1 | TRBV7-9 | NA | CASSLTGGRQETQYF | TGTGCCAGCAGCTTAACAGGGGGACGACAAGAGACCCAGTACTTC
TRBJ2-2 | NA | TRBV3-1/TRBV3-2 | NA | CASSQDGLLTGELFF | TGTGCCAGCAGCCAAGATGGGCTACTGACCGGGGAGCTGTTTTTT
TRBJ1-1 | NA | TRBV21-1 | NA | CASSKGDRENTEAFF | TGTGCCAGCAGCAAAGGTGACAGGGAGAACACTGAAGCTTTCTTT
TRBJ2-7 | TRBD1 | TRBV6-1 | NA | CASSETPGTESYEQYF | TGTGCCAGCAGTGAAACACCCGGGACAGAGAGCTACGAGCAGTACTTC
TRBJ1-3 | NA | TRBV28 | NA | CASSFLQGSGNTIYF | TGTGCCAGCAGTTTTCTACAGGGAAGTGGAAACACCATATATTTT
TRBJ2-3 | NA | TRBV11-2 | NA | CASSPQGPHTDTQYF | TGTGCCAGCAGCCCCCAGGGGCCCCACACAGATACGCAGTATTTT
TRBJ1-1 | NA | TRBV12-3/TRBV12-4 | once | CASSFTENTEAFF | TGTGCCAGCAGTTTTACAGAGAACACTGAAGCTTTCTTT
TRBJ2-1 | NA | TRBV4-1 | NA | CASSQETQGARREQFF | TGCGCCAGCAGCCAAGAGACGCAGGGCGCGCGGCGGGAGCAGTTCTTC
TRBJ2-4 | TRBD2 | TRBV6-4 | few | CASSALAGPANIQYF | TGTGCCAGCAGTGCCCTAGCGGGGCCGGCAAACATTCAGTACTTC
TRBJ1-6 | NA | TRBV6-1 | few | CASSDWSSPLHF | TGTGCCAGCAGTGATTGGAGTTCACCCCTCCACTTT
TRBJ1-2 | NA | TRBV10-3 | NA | CAISESARNYGYTF | TGTGCCATCAGTGAGTCTGCGAGAAACTATGGCTACACCTTC
TRBJ2-1 | TRBD2 | TRBV13 | NA | CASSGPLAGGDNEQFF | TGTGCCAGCAGCGGACCACTAGCGGGGGGCGACAATGAGCAGTTCTTC